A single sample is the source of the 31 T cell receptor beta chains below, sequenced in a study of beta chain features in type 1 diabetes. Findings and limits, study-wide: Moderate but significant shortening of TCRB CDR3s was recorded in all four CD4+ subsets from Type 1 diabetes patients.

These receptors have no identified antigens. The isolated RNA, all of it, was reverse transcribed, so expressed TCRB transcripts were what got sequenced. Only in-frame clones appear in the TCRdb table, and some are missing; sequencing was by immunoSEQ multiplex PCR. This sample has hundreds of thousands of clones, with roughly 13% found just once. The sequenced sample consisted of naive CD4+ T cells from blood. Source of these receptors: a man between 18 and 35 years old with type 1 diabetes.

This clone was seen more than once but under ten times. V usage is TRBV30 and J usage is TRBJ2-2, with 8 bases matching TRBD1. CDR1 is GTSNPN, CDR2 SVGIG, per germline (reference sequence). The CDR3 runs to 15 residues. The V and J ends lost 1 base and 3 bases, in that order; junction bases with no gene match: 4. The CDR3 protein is CAWSGTGGYTGELFF. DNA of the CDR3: TGTGCCTGGAGTGGCACAGGGGGGTACACCGGGGAGCTGTTTTTT.

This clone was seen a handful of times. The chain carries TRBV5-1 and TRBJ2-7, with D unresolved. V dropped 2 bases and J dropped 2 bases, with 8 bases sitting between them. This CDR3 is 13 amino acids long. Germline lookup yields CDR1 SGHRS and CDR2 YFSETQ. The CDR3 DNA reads TGCGCCAGCAGCTTCGGACCCCCCTACGAGCAGTACTTC. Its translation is CASSFGPPYEQYF. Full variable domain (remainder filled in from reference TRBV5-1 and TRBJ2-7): KAGVTQTPRYLIKTRGQQVTLSCSPISGHRSVSWYQQTPGQGLQFLFEYFSETQRNKGNFPGRFSGRQFSNSRSEMNVSTLELGDSALYLCASSFGPPYEQYFGPGTRLTVT.

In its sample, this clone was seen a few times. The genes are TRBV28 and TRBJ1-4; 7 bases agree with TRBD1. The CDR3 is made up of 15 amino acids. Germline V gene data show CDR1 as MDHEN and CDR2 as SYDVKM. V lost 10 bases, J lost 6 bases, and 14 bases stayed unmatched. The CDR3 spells CATDKGSGGDEKLFF. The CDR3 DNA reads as TGTGCCACCGATAAAGGCTCAGGGGGGGATGAAAAACTGTTTTTT.

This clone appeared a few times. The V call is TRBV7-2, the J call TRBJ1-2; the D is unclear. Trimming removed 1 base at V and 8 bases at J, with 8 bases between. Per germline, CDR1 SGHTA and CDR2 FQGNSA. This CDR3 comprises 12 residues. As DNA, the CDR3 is TGTGCCAGCAGCTTAGAGAGAAGAGGCTACACCTTC. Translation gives CASSLERRGYTF.

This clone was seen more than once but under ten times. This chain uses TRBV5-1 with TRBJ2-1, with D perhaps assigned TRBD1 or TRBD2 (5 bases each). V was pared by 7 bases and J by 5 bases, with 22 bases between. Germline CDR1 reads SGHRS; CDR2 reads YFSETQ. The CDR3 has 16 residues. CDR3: CASSQTTGTANNEQFF. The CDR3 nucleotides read TGCGCCAGCTCCCAAACAACCGGGACCGCTAACAATGAGCAGTTCTTC.

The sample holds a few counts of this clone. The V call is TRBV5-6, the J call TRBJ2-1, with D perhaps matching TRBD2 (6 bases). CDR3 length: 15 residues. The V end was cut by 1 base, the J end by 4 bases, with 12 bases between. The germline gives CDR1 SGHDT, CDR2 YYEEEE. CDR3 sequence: CASSLWPSEYNEQFF. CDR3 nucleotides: TGTGCCAGCAGCTTGTGGCCTAGCGAGTACAATGAGCAGTTCTTC.

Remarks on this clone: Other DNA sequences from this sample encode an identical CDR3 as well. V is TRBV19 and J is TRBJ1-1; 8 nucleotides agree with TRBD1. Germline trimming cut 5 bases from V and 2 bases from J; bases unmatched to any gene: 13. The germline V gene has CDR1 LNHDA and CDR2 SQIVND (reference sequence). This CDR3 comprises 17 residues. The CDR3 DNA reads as TGTGCCAGTAGTTTCTCCGGCGGACAGGGAAGAAACACTGAAGCTTTCTTT. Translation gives CASSFSGGQGRNTEAFF.

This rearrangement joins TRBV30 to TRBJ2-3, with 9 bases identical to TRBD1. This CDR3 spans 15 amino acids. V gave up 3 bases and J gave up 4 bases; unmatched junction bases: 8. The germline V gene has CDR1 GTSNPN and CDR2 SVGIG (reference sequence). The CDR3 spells CAWSPGQGVSDTQYF. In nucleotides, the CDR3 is TGTGCCTGGAGCCCGGGACAGGGAGTTTCAGATACGCAGTATTTT.

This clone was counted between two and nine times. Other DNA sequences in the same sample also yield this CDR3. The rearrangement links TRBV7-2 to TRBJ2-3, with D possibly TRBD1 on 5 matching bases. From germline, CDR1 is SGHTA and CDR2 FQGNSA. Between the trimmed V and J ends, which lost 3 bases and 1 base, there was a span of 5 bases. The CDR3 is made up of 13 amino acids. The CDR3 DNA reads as TGTGCCAGCAGCTTCAGGGGCACAGATACGCAGTATTTT. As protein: CASSFRGTDTQYF.

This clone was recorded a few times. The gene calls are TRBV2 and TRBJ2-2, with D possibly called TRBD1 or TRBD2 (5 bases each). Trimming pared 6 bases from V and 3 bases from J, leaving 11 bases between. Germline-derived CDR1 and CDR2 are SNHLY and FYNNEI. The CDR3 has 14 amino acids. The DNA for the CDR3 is TGTGCCAGCAGCCCCCGGGGACACACCGGGGAGCTGTTTTTT. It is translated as CASSPRGHTGELFF.

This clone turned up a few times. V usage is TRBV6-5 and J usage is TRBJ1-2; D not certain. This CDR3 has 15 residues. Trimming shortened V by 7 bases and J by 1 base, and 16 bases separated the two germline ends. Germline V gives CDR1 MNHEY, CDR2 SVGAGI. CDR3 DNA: TGTGCCAGCACCACCACGAGGTTGAGTAACTATGGCTACACCTTC. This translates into CASTTTRLSNYGYTF.

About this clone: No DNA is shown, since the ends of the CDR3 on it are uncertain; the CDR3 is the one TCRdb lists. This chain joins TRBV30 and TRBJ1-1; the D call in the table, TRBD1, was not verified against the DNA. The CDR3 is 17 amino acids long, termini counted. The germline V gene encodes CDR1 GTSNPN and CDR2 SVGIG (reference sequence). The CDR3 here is CAWSVLVYGDRNTEAFF.

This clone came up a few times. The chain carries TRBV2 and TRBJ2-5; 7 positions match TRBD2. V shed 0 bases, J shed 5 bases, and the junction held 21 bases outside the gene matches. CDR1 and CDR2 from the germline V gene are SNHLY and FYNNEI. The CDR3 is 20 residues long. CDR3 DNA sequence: TGTGCCAGCAGTGAAGCCCTATGGAGACTAGCAGCCCAGTCGGCGGAGACCCAGTACTTC. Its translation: CASSEALWRLAAQSAETQYF. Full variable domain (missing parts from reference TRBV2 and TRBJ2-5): EPEVTQTPSHQVTQMGQEVILRCVPISNHLYFYWYRQILGQKVEFLVSFYNNEISEKSEIFDDQFSVERPDGSNFTLKIRSTKLEDSAMYFCASSEALWRLAAQSAETQYFGPGTRLLVL.

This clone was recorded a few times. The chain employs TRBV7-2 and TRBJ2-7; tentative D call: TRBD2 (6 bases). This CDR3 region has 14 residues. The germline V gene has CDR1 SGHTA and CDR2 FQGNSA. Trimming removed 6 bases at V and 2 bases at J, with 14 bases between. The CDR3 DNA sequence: TGTGCCAGCAGACGGGCGGGGCACCCCTACGAGCAGTACTTC. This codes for CASRRAGHPYEQYF.

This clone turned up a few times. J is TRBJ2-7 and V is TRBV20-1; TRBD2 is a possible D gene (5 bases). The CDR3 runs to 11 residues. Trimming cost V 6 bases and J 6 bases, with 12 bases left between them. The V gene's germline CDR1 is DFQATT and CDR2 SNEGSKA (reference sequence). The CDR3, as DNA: TGCAGTGCCCCTGAGGGTGGCGAGCAGTACTTC. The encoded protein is CSAPEGGEQYF.

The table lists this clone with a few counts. The CDR3 DNA is TGCGCCAGCAGCCAAGAATCTCCAGACAATGAGCAGTTCTTC. This translates into CASSQESPDNEQFF. This rearrangement joins TRBV4-3 to TRBJ2-1; no reliable D call. With 0 bases removed from V and 5 bases from J, the gap between germline ends came to 8 bases. This CDR3 has 14 residues. Germline CDR1 reads LGHNA; CDR2 reads YSLEER.

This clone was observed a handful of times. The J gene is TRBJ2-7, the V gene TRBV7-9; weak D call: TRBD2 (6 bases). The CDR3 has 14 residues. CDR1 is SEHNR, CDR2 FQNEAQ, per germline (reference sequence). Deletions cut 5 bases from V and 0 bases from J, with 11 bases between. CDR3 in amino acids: CASSPRGISYEQYF. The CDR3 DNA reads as TGTGCCAGCAGCCCCCGGGGGATCTCCTACGAGCAGTACTTC.

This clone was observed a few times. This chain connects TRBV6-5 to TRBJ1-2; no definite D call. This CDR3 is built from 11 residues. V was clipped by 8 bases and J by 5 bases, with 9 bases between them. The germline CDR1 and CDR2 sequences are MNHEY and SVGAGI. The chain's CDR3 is CASSGGYGYTF. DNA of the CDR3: TGTGCCAGCTCGGGAGGATATGGCTACACCTTC.

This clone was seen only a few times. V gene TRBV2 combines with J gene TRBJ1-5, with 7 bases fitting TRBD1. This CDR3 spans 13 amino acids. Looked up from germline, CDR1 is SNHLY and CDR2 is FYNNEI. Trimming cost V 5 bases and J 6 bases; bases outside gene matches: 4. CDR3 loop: CASSRQGSQPQHF. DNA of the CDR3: TGTGCCAGCAGTCGACAGGGAAGTCAGCCCCAGCATTTT.

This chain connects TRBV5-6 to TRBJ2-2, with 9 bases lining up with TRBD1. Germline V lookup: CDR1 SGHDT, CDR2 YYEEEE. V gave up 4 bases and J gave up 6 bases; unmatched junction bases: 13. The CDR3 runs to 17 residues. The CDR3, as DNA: TGTGCCAGCAGCGATACTCCCTTACAGGGGGCAGCCGGGGAGCTGTTTTTT. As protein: CASSDTPLQGAAGELFF. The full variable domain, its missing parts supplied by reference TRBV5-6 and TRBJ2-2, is DAGVTQSPTHLIKTRGQQVTLRCSPKSGHDTVSWYQQALGQGPQFIFQYYEEEERQRGNFPDRFSGHQFPNYSSELNVNALLLGDSALYLCASSDTPLQGAAGELFFGEGSRLTVL.

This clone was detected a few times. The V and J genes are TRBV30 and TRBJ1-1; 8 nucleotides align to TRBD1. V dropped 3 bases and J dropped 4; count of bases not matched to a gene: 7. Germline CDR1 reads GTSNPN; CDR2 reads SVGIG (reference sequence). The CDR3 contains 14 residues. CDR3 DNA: TGTGCCTGGAGCGATGGACAGGGAAGCACTGAAGCTTTCTTT. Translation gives CAWSDGQGSTEAFF.

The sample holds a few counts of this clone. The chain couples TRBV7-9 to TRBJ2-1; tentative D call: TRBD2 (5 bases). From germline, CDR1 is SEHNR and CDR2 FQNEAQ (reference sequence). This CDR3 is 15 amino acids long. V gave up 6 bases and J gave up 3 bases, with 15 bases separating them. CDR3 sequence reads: CASRSNPGIYNEQFF. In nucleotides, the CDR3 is TGTGCCAGCAGATCTAATCCCGGGATCTACAATGAGCAGTTCTTC. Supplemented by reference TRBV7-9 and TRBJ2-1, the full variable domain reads DTGVSQNPRHKITKRGQNVTFRCDPISEHNRLYWYRQTLGQGPEFLTYFQNEAQLEKSRLLSDRFSAERPKGSFSTLEIQRTEQGDSAMYLCASRSNPGIYNEQFFGPGTRLTVL.

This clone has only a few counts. This CDR3 reads CASIPGQNYGYTF. For the CDR3, the DNA is TGCGCCAGCATACCGGGACAGAACTATGGCTACACCTTC. J is TRBJ1-2 and V is TRBV10-2; TRBD1 matches 7 bases. Germline assignment: CDR1 WSHSY and CDR2 SAAADI. The CDR3 length is 13 residues. Trimming removed 7 bases from V and 2 bases from J; junction bases left unmatched: 4.

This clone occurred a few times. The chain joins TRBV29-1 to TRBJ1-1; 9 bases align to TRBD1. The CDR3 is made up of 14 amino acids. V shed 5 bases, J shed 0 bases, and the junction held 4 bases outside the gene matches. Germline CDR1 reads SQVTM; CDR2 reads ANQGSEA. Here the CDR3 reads CSVTQGAMNTEAFF. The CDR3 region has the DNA TGCAGCGTTACACAGGGGGCCATGAACACTGAAGCTTTCTTT.

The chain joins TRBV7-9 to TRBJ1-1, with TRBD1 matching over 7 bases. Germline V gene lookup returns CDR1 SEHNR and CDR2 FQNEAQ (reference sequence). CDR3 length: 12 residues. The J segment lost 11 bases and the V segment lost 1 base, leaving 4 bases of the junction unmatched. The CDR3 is CASSLDTGAAFF. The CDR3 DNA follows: TGTGCCAGCAGCTTAGACACAGGGGCGGCTTTCTTT. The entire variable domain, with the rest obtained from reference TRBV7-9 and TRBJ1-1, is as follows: DTGVSQNPRHKITKRGQNVTFRCDPISEHNRLYWYRQTLGQGPEFLTYFQNEAQLEKSRLLSDRFSAERPKGSFSTLEIQRTEQGDSAMYLCASSLDTGAAFFGQGTRLTVV.

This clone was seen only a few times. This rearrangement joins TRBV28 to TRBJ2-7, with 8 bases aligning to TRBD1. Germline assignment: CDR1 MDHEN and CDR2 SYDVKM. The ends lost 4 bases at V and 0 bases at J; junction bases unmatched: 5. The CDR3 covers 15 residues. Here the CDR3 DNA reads TGTGCCAGCAGTTCGGGACAGGAGAGCTCCTACGAGCAGTACTTC. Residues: CASSSGQESSYEQYF.

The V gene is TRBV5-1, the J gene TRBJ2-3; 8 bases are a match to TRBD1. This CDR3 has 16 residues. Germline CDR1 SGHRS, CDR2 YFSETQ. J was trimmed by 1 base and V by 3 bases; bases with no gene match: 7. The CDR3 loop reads CASSSESTGGTDTQYF. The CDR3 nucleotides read TGCGCCAGCAGCTCGGAATCGACAGGGGGCACAGATACGCAGTATTTT. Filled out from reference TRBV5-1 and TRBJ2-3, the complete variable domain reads KAGVTQTPRYLIKTRGQQVTLSCSPISGHRSVSWYQQTPGQGLQFLFEYFSETQRNKGNFPGRFSGRQFSNSRSEMNVSTLELGDSALYLCASSSESTGGTDTQYFGPGTRLTVL.

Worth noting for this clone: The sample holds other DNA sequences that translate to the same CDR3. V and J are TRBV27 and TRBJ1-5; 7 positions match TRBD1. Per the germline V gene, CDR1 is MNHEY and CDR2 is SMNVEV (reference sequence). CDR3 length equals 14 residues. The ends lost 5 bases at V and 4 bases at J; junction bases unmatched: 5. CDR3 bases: TGTGCCAGCAGTCTAAGACAGGGAAATCAGCCCCAGCATTTT. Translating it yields CASSLRQGNQPQHF.

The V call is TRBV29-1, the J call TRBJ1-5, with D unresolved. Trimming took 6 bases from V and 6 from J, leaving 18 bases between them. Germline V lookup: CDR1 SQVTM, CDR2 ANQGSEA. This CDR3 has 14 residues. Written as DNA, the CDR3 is TGCAGCGTCGGTGAGGGAAAGGTTGGTCAGCCCCAGCATTTT. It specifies CSVGEGKVGQPQHF. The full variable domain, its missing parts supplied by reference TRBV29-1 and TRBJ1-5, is SAVISQKPSRDICQRGTSLTIQCQVDSQVTMMFWYRQQPGQSLTLIATANQGSEATYESGFVIDKFPISRPNLTFSTLTVSNMSPEDSSIYLCSVGEGKVGQPQHFGDGTRLSIL.

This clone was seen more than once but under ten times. This CDR3 reads CASRRDYSYEQYF. The CDR3 bases are TGTGCCAGCAGAAGGGACTACTCCTACGAGCAGTACTTC. The chain combines TRBV7-2 with TRBJ2-7; 7 nucleotides line up with TRBD2. Germline V gives CDR1 SGHTA, CDR2 FQGNSA. V lost 6 bases to trimming and J lost 0 bases; unmatched junction nucleotides: 2. This CDR3 has 13 residues.

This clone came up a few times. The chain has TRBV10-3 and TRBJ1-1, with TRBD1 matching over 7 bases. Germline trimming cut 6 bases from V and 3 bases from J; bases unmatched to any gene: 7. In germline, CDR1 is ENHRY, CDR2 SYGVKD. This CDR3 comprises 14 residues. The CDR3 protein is CAIRPTGRDTEAFF. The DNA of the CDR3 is TGTGCCATCAGGCCGACAGGGCGGGACACTGAAGCTTTCTTT.